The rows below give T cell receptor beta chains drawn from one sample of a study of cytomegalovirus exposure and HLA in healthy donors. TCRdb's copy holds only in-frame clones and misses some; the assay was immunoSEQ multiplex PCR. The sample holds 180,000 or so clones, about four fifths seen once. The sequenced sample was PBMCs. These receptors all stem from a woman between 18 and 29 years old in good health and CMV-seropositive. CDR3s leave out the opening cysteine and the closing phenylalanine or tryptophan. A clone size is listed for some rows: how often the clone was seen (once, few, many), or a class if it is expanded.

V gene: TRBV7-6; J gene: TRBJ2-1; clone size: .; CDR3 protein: ASSPAPSGGAFVNEQF
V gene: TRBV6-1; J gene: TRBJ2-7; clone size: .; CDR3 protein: ASRNRQAPLEQY
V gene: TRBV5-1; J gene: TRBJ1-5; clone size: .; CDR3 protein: AGHPNQPQH
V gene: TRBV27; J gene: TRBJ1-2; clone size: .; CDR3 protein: ASSQQGAFGYT
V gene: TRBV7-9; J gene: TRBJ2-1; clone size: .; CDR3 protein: ASSLGLAGAAHQF
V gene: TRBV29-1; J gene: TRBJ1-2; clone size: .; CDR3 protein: SGDNANYGYT
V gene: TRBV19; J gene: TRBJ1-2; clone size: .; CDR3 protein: ASSRAGTGKDGYT
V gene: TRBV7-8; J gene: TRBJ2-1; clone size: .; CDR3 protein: ASSLSGGQSSYNEQF
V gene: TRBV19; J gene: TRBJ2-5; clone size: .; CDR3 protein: ASTMGQGSFETQY
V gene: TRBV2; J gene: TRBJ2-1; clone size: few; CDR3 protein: ASSDLTRDSNEQF
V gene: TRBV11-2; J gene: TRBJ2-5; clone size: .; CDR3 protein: ASSPRVGSGGEETQY
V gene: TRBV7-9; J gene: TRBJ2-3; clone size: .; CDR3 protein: ASSLARTDTQY
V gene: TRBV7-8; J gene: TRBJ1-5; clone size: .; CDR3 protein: ASSLYGSGQKNQPQH
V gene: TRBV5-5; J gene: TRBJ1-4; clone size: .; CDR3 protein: ASSQATGTGKKLF
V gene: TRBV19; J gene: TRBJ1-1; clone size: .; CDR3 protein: ASSKDRGSEAF
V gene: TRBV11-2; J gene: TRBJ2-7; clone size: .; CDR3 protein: ASSADGGRLYEQY
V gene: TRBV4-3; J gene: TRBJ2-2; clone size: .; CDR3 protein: ASSQDQGAYSNTGELF
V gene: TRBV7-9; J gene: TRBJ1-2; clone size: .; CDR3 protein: ASSLSDRPYGYT
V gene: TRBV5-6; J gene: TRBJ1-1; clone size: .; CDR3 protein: ASSAAGTGPLEAF
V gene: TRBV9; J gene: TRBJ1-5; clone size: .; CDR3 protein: ASSVARQGDQPQH
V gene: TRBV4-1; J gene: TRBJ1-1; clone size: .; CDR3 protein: ASSQLRQGPNTEAF
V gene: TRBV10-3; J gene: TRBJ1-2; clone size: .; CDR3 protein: AISGPLQGRDYGYT
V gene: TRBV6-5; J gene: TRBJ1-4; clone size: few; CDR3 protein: ASSRDRVGGKLF
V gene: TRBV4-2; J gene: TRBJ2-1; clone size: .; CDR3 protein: ASTQMGTSGGFEQF
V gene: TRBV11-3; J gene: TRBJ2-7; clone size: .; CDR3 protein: ASSPQGSYEQY
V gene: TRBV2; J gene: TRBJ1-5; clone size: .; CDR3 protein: ASGGAANQPQH
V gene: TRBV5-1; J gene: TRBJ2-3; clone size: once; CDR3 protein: ASSRLSGGADTQY
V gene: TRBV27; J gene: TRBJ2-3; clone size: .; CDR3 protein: ASSFLGAPQY
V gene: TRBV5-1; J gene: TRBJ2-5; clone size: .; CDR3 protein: ASSWTGYQETQY
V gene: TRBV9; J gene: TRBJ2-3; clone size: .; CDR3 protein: ASSVEGTGTGGEWDTQY
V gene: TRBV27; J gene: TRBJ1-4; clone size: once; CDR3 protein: ASSLTETGTGVEKLF
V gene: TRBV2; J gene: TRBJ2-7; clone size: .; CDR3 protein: ASMGGLAGGSSYEQY
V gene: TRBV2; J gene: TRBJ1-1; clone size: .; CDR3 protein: ASSEGKGRFGVVNTEAF
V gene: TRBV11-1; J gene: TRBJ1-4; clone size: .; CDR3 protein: ASSDGLGRIPKLF
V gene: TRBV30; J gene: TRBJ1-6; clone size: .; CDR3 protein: AWSFEDRVVSPLH
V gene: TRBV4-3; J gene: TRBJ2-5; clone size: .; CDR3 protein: ASSQALRGETQY
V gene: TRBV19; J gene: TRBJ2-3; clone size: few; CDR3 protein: ASKKTGDTQY
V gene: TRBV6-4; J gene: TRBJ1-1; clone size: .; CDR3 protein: ASSDSRDREEDTEAF
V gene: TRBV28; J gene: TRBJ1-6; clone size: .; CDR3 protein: ASSPPGGGNSPLH
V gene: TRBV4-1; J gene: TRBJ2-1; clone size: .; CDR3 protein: ASRLGTSGGNEQF
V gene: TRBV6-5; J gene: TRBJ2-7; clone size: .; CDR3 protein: ASSYGGDHEQY
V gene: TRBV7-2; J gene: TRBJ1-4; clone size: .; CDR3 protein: ASSYPTGTGIEKLF
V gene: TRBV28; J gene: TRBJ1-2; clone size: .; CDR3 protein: AVTGQWGYT
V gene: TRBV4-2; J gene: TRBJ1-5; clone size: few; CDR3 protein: ASSQGQGVNQPQH
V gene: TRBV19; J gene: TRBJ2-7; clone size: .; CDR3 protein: ASSIDDRGAYEQY
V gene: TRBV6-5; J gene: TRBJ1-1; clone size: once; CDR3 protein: ASSYSTGRGEAF
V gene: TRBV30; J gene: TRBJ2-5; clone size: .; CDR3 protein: ASDFGGTQY
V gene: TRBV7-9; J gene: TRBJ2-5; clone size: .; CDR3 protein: ASSRRRDSQETQY
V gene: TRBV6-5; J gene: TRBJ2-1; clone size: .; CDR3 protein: ASSYSIGWGRNEQF
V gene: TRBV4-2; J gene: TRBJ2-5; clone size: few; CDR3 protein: ASSQPEGGVGETQY
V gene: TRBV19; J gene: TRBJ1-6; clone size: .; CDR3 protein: ASSIWDTNNSPLH
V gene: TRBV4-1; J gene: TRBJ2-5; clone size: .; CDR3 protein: ASSPHGALAGEETQY
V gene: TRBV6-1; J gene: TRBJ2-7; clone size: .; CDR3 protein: ASSEAGQIYEQY
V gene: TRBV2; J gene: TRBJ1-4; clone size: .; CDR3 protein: ASSLGREGEKLF
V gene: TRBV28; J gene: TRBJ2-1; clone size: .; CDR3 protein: ASSLRNEQF
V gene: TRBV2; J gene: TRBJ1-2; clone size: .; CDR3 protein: ARVGQGSYGYT
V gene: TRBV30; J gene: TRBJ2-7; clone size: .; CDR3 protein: AWSVTGAFNEQY
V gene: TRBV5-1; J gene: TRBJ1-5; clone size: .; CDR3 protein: ASSGGTGVDQPQH
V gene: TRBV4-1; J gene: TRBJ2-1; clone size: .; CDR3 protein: ASSQEGTGGMNEQF
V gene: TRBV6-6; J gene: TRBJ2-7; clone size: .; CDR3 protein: ASTPRLEGVEQY